Below, one T cell receptor beta chain is given with its context. The sample originates from a study of blood T cell repertoires in COVID-19. Sequenced by immunoSEQ multiplex PCR; TCRdb stores in-frame clones only, minus some. The sample consists of 45,000 to 50,000 clones, nearly 85% of them appearing once. Germline V gene data show CDR1 as SGHRS and CDR2 as YFSETQ. Trimming at V came to 5 bases and at J to 3 bases, leaving 12 bases not matched to a gene. The CDR3 has 17 amino acids. The J gene is TRBJ2-7, the V gene TRBV5-1, with TRBD2 matching 12 bases. This clonotype was sampled from a man of 80 years or more in a cohort sampled during active COVID-19. Sequencing used peripheral blood. As DNA, the CDR3 is TGCGCCAGCAGGCCCGGGACTAGCGGGCACGCACGCTACGAGCAGTACTTC. It encodes CASRPGTSGHARYEQYF.